The rows below give T cell receptor beta chains drawn from one sample of a study of cytomegalovirus exposure and HLA in healthy donors. The protocol was immunoSEQ multiplex PCR, while the TCRdb copy is restricted to in-frame clones and leaves out a portion. The sample totals approximately 190,000 clones. Specimen: PBMCs. These receptors all stem from a boy younger than 18 in good health and CMV-seronegative. Both conserved end residues are part of each CDR3. The D gene is left open where the match is weak.

D gene: .
V gene: TRBV13
J gene: TRBJ1-2
CDR3 DNA: TGTGCCAGCAGCTTACGAGGTATCTATGGCTACACCTTC
CDR3 protein: CASSLRGIYGYTF

D gene: TRBD1
V gene: TRBV6-5
J gene: TRBJ1-4
CDR3 DNA: TGTGCCAGCAGTTACTCGTTAACAGGGGGTGAAAAACTGTTTTTT
CDR3 protein: CASSYSLTGGEKLFF

D gene: TRBD1
V gene: TRBV6-1
J gene: TRBJ1-5
CDR3 DNA: TGTGCCAGCAGTGAACGGACAGGAGGAAGGCAGCCCCAGCATTTT
CDR3 protein: CASSERTGGRQPQHF

D gene: TRBD1
V gene: TRBV5-1
J gene: TRBJ1-6
CDR3 DNA: TGCGCCAGCAGCTGGGACAGGGGAAATAATTCACCCCTCCACTTT
CDR3 protein: CASSWDRGNNSPLHF

D gene: .
V gene: TRBV5-4
J gene: TRBJ1-1
CDR3 DNA: TGTGCCAGCTGCCGAGGGGGGGCAAGTTTGAACACTGAAGCTTTCTTT
CDR3 protein: CASCRGGASLNTEAFF

D gene: .
V gene: TRBV5-1
J gene: TRBJ2-5
CDR3 DNA: TGCGCCAGCAGCTTGGCGGGAAACGTGGAGACCCAGTACTTC
CDR3 protein: CASSLAGNVETQYF

D gene: TRBD2
V gene: TRBV5-6
J gene: TRBJ2-1
CDR3 DNA: TGTGCCAGCAGCTTAGCTAGCGGGGGGGCATTTTACTCTGAGCAGTTCTTC
CDR3 protein: CASSLASGGAFYSEQFF

D gene: .
V gene: TRBV7-8
J gene: TRBJ1-2
CDR3 DNA: TGTGCCAGCAGCCCGCGGACCGCCGGGGTGGGGGGCTACACCTTC
CDR3 protein: CASSPRTAGVGGYTF

D gene: .
V gene: TRBV28
J gene: TRBJ2-7
CDR3 DNA: TGTGCCAGCAGTATTGAATTGGGGGGGCAGTACTTC
CDR3 protein: CASSIELGGQYF

D gene: TRBD2
V gene: TRBV6-1
J gene: TRBJ2-1
CDR3 DNA: TGTGCCAGCACCCTAGACGGGGGGGGATACAATGAGCAGTTCTTC
CDR3 protein: CASTLDGGGYNEQFF

D gene: .
V gene: TRBV7-2
J gene: TRBJ1-2
CDR3 DNA: TGTGCCAGCAGCTTAGGGGGGGCTAACTATGGCTACACCTTC
CDR3 protein: CASSLGGANYGYTF

D gene: .
V gene: TRBV18
J gene: TRBJ2-1
CDR3 DNA: TGTGCCAGCTCCACGGGGGGCCTCAATGAGCAGTTCTTC
CDR3 protein: CASSTGGLNEQFF

D gene: TRBD1
V gene: TRBV4-3
J gene: TRBJ1-2
CDR3 DNA: TGCGCCAGCAGCCAAGATAGAAGGGACAGCTATACTAACTATGGCTACACCTTC
CDR3 protein: CASSQDRRDSYTNYGYTF

D gene: .
V gene: TRBV7-8
J gene: TRBJ1-4
CDR3 DNA: TGTGCCAGCAGCCGGCACGCGGGTAGGGAAACTAATGAAAAACTGTTTTTT
CDR3 protein: CASSRHAGRETNEKLFF

D gene: .
V gene: TRBV30
J gene: TRBJ1-5
CDR3 DNA: TGTGCCTGGAGTGCAGGGGATGGACAGCCCCAGCATTTT
CDR3 protein: CAWSAGDGQPQHF

D gene: .
V gene: TRBV7-6
J gene: TRBJ2-1
CDR3 DNA: TGTGCCAGCAGTCCCGTGGAGAGTTCCTACAATGAGCAGTTCTTC
CDR3 protein: CASSPVESSYNEQFF

D gene: .
V gene: TRBV5-6
J gene: TRBJ2-1
CDR3 DNA: TGTGCCAGCAGCTTACCCATCGGGAAGAATGAGCAGTTCTTC
CDR3 protein: CASSLPIGKNEQFF

D gene: .
V gene: TRBV27
J gene: TRBJ2-7
CDR3 DNA: TGTGCCAGCAGTTTGACTCCTCCGGGATTGATCGACGAGCAGTACTTC
CDR3 protein: CASSLTPPGLIDEQYF

D gene: .
V gene: TRBV9
J gene: TRBJ2-6
CDR3 DNA: TGTGCCAGCAGCTATATACCAGCAGGGGCTACTGGGGCCAACGTCCTGACTTTC
CDR3 protein: CASSYIPAGATGANVLTF

D gene: .
V gene: TRBV9
J gene: TRBJ1-6
CDR3 DNA: TGTGCCAGCAGCCCCCAGGGGAATTCACCCCTCCACTTT
CDR3 protein: CASSPQGNSPLHF

D gene: .
V gene: TRBV28
J gene: TRBJ1-4
CDR3 DNA: TGTGCCAGCAGTTTAAGAGTGGCAACTAATGAAAAACTGTTTTTT
CDR3 protein: CASSLRVATNEKLFF

D gene: TRBD1
V gene: TRBV5-1
J gene: TRBJ1-2
CDR3 DNA: TGCGCCAGCAGCGAGGACAGGGCTGGCTACACCTTC
CDR3 protein: CASSEDRAGYTF

D gene: TRBD1
V gene: TRBV27
J gene: TRBJ2-7
CDR3 DNA: TGTGCCAGCAGTTGGGGGACAGGGGGCGCCGGGTACGAGCAGTACTTC
CDR3 protein: CASSWGTGGAGYEQYF

D gene: .
V gene: TRBV5-1
J gene: TRBJ1-4
CDR3 DNA: TGCGCCAGCAGCTTGGCCGGTCAGGTAGATGAAAAACTGTTTTTT
CDR3 protein: CASSLAGQVDEKLFF

D gene: .
V gene: TRBV7-3
J gene: TRBJ2-5
CDR3 DNA: TGTGCCAGCAGCTTAATAGGGGGAAGGACCCAGTACTTC
CDR3 protein: CASSLIGGRTQYF

D gene: .
V gene: TRBV21-1
J gene: TRBJ2-1
CDR3 DNA: TGTGCCAGCACCACCTCCCACCGGGGGGCTACCTACAATGAGCAGTTCTTC
CDR3 protein: CASTTSHRGATYNEQFF

D gene: .
V gene: TRBV4-3
J gene: TRBJ1-2
CDR3 DNA: TGCGCCAGCAGCCAAGGAGGAGGGCTCGGCTATGGCTACACCTTC
CDR3 protein: CASSQGGGLGYGYTF

D gene: TRBD1
V gene: TRBV6-4
J gene: TRBJ2-2
CDR3 DNA: TGTGCCAGCAGGGGACAGGGTGCCGGGGAGCTGTTTTTT
CDR3 protein: CASRGQGAGELFF

D gene: TRBD1
V gene: TRBV18
J gene: TRBJ2-7
CDR3 DNA: TGTGCCAGCTCACCTGTACAGGGGACCTCCTACGAGCAGTACTTC
CDR3 protein: CASSPVQGTSYEQYF

D gene: .
V gene: TRBV29-1
J gene: TRBJ1-1
CDR3 DNA: TGCAGCGTTGAAGACCTTATGAACACTGAAGCTTTCTTT
CDR3 protein: CSVEDLMNTEAFF

D gene: TRBD1
V gene: TRBV19
J gene: TRBJ1-2
CDR3 DNA: TGTGCCAGTAGTCAGTACCGGGACAGACCTAACTATGGCTACACCTTC
CDR3 protein: CASSQYRDRPNYGYTF

D gene: .
V gene: TRBV9
J gene: TRBJ2-2
CDR3 DNA: TGTGCCAGCAGCGTAGGTAGAGGATTTAGGACCGGGGAGCTGTTTTTT
CDR3 protein: CASSVGRGFRTGELFF

D gene: .
V gene: TRBV10-1
J gene: TRBJ2-3
CDR3 DNA: TGCGCCAGCAGTAAAGACTCCTTGGAAACGCAGTATTTT
CDR3 protein: CASSKDSLETQYF

D gene: TRBD1
V gene: TRBV4-1
J gene: TRBJ1-2
CDR3 DNA: TGCGCCAGCAGCCAAGTTGGAAGGGGGCGCGATGGCTACACCTTC
CDR3 protein: CASSQVGRGRDGYTF

D gene: .
V gene: TRBV2
J gene: TRBJ1-5
CDR3 DNA: TGTGCCAGCAGTGACCCCAGGGAGCCCCAGCATTTT
CDR3 protein: CASSDPREPQHF

D gene: TRBD2
V gene: TRBV4-2
J gene: TRBJ2-3
CDR3 DNA: TGTGCCAGCAGCCAGGAACTAGCGGGAGTCACAGATACGCAGTATTTT
CDR3 protein: CASSQELAGVTDTQYF

D gene: .
V gene: TRBV7-9
J gene: TRBJ2-5
CDR3 DNA: TGTGCCAGCAGCCTCCGCACAGATAGGTACTTC
CDR3 protein: CASSLRTDRYF

D gene: TRBD1
V gene: TRBV7-2
J gene: TRBJ1-2
CDR3 DNA: TGTGCCAGCAGCTCTAGTAAGACAGGGATAATCAATGGCTACACCTTC
CDR3 protein: CASSSSKTGIINGYTF

D gene: .
V gene: TRBV9
J gene: TRBJ2-2
CDR3 DNA: TGTGCCAGCAGACAAAACACCGGGGAGCTGTTTTTT
CDR3 protein: CASRQNTGELFF

D gene: .
V gene: TRBV28
J gene: TRBJ1-6
CDR3 DNA: TGTGCCAGCACACAGGAAACTTATTCACCCCTCCACTTT
CDR3 protein: CASTQETYSPLHF

D gene: .
V gene: TRBV28
J gene: TRBJ2-7
CDR3 DNA: TGTGCCAGCCGACAGCCCAGCTCCTACGAGCAGTACTTC
CDR3 protein: CASRQPSSYEQYF

D gene: .
V gene: TRBV7-3
J gene: TRBJ1-1
CDR3 DNA: TGTGCCAGCAGCTTCCTTGACAGAGTGAACACTGAAGCTTTCTTT
CDR3 protein: CASSFLDRVNTEAFF

D gene: .
V gene: TRBV7-8
J gene: TRBJ1-1
CDR3 DNA: TGTGCCAGCAGCTTGGCGGGCGGATTGTACACTGAAGCTTTCTTT
CDR3 protein: CASSLAGGLYTEAFF

D gene: TRBD1
V gene: TRBV2
J gene: TRBJ2-6
CDR3 DNA: TGTGCCAGCAGCCAATCGACAGGGTCTGACGTCCTGACTTTC
CDR3 protein: CASSQSTGSDVLTF

D gene: TRBD1
V gene: TRBV30
J gene: TRBJ1-6
CDR3 DNA: TGTGCCTGGAGTGTCCTGGGGACAGGGGCTTCACCCCTCCACTTT
CDR3 protein: CAWSVLGTGASPLHF

D gene: .
V gene: TRBV27
J gene: TRBJ2-2
CDR3 DNA: TGTGCCAGCAGAGGACACTACACCGGGGAGCTGTTTTTT
CDR3 protein: CASRGHYTGELFF

D gene: TRBD1
V gene: TRBV5-8
J gene: TRBJ1-5
CDR3 DNA: TGTGCCAGCAGCTCTGACAGGGCTGAGCCCCAGCATTTT
CDR3 protein: CASSSDRAEPQHF

D gene: .
V gene: TRBV29-1
J gene: TRBJ1-2
CDR3 DNA: TGCAGCGTTGATCTGGAGGTTTCTCATTGGAAATTGGACTATGGCTACACCTTC
CDR3 protein: CSVDLEVSHWKLDYGYTF

D gene: .
V gene: TRBV5-6
J gene: TRBJ2-7
CDR3 DNA: TGTGCCAGCAGCTTGGGGCAGGGGCCCAATCGACGTCCTTACGAGCAGTACTTC
CDR3 protein: CASSLGQGPNRRPYEQYF

D gene: TRBD1
V gene: TRBV7-2
J gene: TRBJ1-5
CDR3 DNA: TGTGCCAGCAGCTTAGCTGGGACAGTCAATCAGCCCCAGCATTTT
CDR3 protein: CASSLAGTVNQPQHF

D gene: TRBD1
V gene: TRBV19
J gene: TRBJ1-1
CDR3 DNA: TGTGCCAGTAGTACTACAGGGGGTCTCACTGAAGCTTTCTTT
CDR3 protein: CASSTTGGLTEAFF

D gene: .
V gene: TRBV6-5
J gene: TRBJ2-5
CDR3 DNA: TGTGCCAGCAGTTACCGCAGCGGCAGTGTGGGAGAGACCCAGTACTTC
CDR3 protein: CASSYRSGSVGETQYF

D gene: .
V gene: TRBV6-1
J gene: TRBJ2-2
CDR3 DNA: TGTGCCAGCAGTCCCTGGACAGCGAACACCGGGGAGCTGTTTTTT
CDR3 protein: CASSPWTANTGELFF

D gene: .
V gene: TRBV27
J gene: TRBJ1-4
CDR3 DNA: TGTGCCAGCAGTTTTCGAGAGGGCGGAGGAAAACTGTTTTTT
CDR3 protein: CASSFREGGGKLFF

D gene: TRBD1
V gene: TRBV5-1
J gene: TRBJ2-5
CDR3 DNA: TGCGCCAGCAGCCCGGGACAGGGCCAAGAGACCCAGTACTTC
CDR3 protein: CASSPGQGQETQYF

D gene: .
V gene: TRBV7-9
J gene: TRBJ1-1
CDR3 DNA: TGTGCCAGCAGCCCTTCTGTCGGGAACACTGAAGCTTTCTTT
CDR3 protein: CASSPSVGNTEAFF

D gene: TRBD1
V gene: TRBV10-3
J gene: TRBJ2-7
CDR3 DNA: TGTGCCCTGGGACAGGGACCGTCCGACGAGCAGTACTTC
CDR3 protein: CALGQGPSDEQYF

D gene: .
V gene: TRBV5-6
J gene: TRBJ2-4
CDR3 DNA: TGTGCCAGCAGCTTGATAGGGGAAAACATTCAGTACTTC
CDR3 protein: CASSLIGENIQYF